This is a list of T cell receptor beta chains from one sample in a study of T cell repertoires in cytomegalovirus infection. Each CDR3 protein gets one entry after TCRdb re-called the reads with MiXCR. The sample contains tens of thousands of distinct CDR3 sequences, over 3.5% of which appear only once. The sample comprised PBMCs. These receptors were obtained from a human donor in good health (CMV status not recorded). Some clones in this sample may be carry-over from other donors' samples. CDR3s include the opening cysteine and the closing phenylalanine or tryptophan. D genes are given only for firm matches. Expanded clones are given a class, and other clones once, few, many or no size at all.

cdr3_nt: TGTGCCAGCAGTTTATCGGTGGGACTAGCGAACACAGATACGCAGTATTTT
cdr3_aa: CASSLSVGLANTDTQYF
d_call: TRBD2
j_call: TRBJ2-3
v_call: TRBV28
clone_size: many

cdr3_nt: TGTGCCACCAGCCAGTCGGGTACTGAAGCTTTCTTT
cdr3_aa: CATSQSGTEAFF
d_call: .
j_call: TRBJ1-1
v_call: TRBV15
clone_size: many

cdr3_nt: TGTGCCAGCAGCTCGGCTCACTCTGGAAACACCATATATTTT
cdr3_aa: CASSSAHSGNTIYF
d_call: .
j_call: TRBJ1-3
v_call: TRBV7-2
clone_size: few

cdr3_nt: TGTGCCAGCAGTATGAAACAGGGTTACAATCAGCCCCAGCATTTT
cdr3_aa: CASSMKQGYNQPQHF
d_call: .
j_call: TRBJ1-5
v_call: TRBV12-3/TRBV12-4
clone_size: .

cdr3_nt: TGTGCCAGCAGCTTAGTAGGGGGTCGGGGGAACACTGAAGCTTTCTTT
cdr3_aa: CASSLVGGRGNTEAFF
d_call: .
j_call: TRBJ1-1
v_call: TRBV7-8
clone_size: many

cdr3_nt: TGTGCCAGCAGCAACCGACAGGGGAGCTCCTACGAGCAGTACTTC
cdr3_aa: CASSNRQGSSYEQYF
d_call: TRBD1
j_call: TRBJ2-7
v_call: TRBV7-2
clone_size: many

cdr3_nt: TGTGCCAGCAGCTTAGGACAGCTGCAGAACACCGGGGAGCTGTTTTTT
cdr3_aa: CASSLGQLQNTGELFF
d_call: .
j_call: TRBJ2-2
v_call: TRBV11-2
clone_size: many

cdr3_nt: TGTGCCAGCTCACGGGACAGTAAAAACATTCAGTACTTC
cdr3_aa: CASSRDSKNIQYF
d_call: TRBD1
j_call: TRBJ2-4
v_call: TRBV18
clone_size: few

cdr3_nt: TGTGCCAGCAGCTTAGGGGGGGGGACTTGGACTCGTGTCGAGACCCAGTACTTC
cdr3_aa: CASSLGGGTWTRVETQYF
d_call: TRBD2
j_call: TRBJ2-5
v_call: TRBV7-2
clone_size: many

cdr3_nt: TGTGCCAGCAAGGGGGAGGGCGGGAGGCAAGGAGATACGCAGTATTTT
cdr3_aa: CASKGEGGRQGDTQYF
d_call: TRBD2
j_call: TRBJ2-3
v_call: TRBV7-2
clone_size: many

cdr3_nt: TGTGCCAGCAGACCGGTCGGGGCATCCACAGATACGCAGTATTTT
cdr3_aa: CASRPVGASTDTQYF
d_call: .
j_call: TRBJ2-3
v_call: TRBV28
clone_size: many

cdr3_nt: TGTGCCAGCACCGTGTCACTAGCGGGAGTTAGCGGAACAGATACGCAGTATTTT
cdr3_aa: CASTVSLAGVSGTDTQYF
d_call: TRBD2
j_call: TRBJ2-3
v_call: TRBV7-9
clone_size: many

cdr3_nt: TGTGCCAGCAGCTTAAACCCTAGGGTTGGGGTCGATGAGCAGTTCTTC
cdr3_aa: CASSLNPRVGVDEQFF
d_call: .
j_call: TRBJ2-1
v_call: TRBV7-3
clone_size: many

cdr3_nt: TGTGCCACCCTTCTCCGGCTAGCGAGCAATGAGCAGTTCTTC
cdr3_aa: CATLLRLASNEQFF
d_call: .
j_call: TRBJ2-1
v_call: TRBV12-3/TRBV12-4
clone_size: many

cdr3_nt: TGTGCCAGCAGCTCCAAATCCAGCGGCGGGGGTGAGCAGTTCTTC
cdr3_aa: CASSSKSSGGGEQFF
d_call: TRBD2
j_call: TRBJ2-1
v_call: TRBV7-2
clone_size: many

cdr3_nt: TGTGCCAGCAGGCTGGACAGGGGGCGAGGAGATACGCAGTATTTT
cdr3_aa: CASRLDRGRGDTQYF
d_call: TRBD1
j_call: TRBJ2-3
v_call: TRBV7-2
clone_size: many

cdr3_nt: TGTGCCAGCAGCTTTAGGGGACAGGGCTGGGAAAAACTGTTTTTT
cdr3_aa: CASSFRGQGWEKLFF
d_call: TRBD1
j_call: TRBJ1-4
v_call: TRBV7-2
clone_size: many

cdr3_nt: TGTGCCAGCAGCCGAACGGGGGGAAATTATGGCTACACCTTC
cdr3_aa: CASSRTGGNYGYTF
d_call: .
j_call: TRBJ1-2
v_call: TRBV6-5
clone_size: few

cdr3_nt: TGTGCCAGCAGCTTGGTGATAGTGGTTCAGGGGATGGGGGCGAACACTGAAGCTTTCTTT
cdr3_aa: CASSLVIVVQGMGANTEAFF
d_call: .
j_call: TRBJ1-1
v_call: TRBV5-5
clone_size: many

cdr3_nt: TGTGCCACCAGCACCCCGACTAGCGGAACGATAGCCAAAAACATTCAGTACTTC
cdr3_aa: CATSTPTSGTIAKNIQYF
d_call: TRBD2
j_call: TRBJ2-4
v_call: TRBV15
clone_size: few

cdr3_nt: TGTGCCAGCAGCACGACTAGCGGGGGGTTCGAGACCCAGTACTTC
cdr3_aa: CASSTTSGGFETQYF
d_call: TRBD2
j_call: TRBJ2-5
v_call: TRBV7-8
clone_size: many

cdr3_nt: TGTGCCAGCAGCCCTGGATTACGGGTGGAAGAGACCCAGTACTTC
cdr3_aa: CASSPGLRVEETQYF
d_call: .
j_call: TRBJ2-5
v_call: TRBV7-6
clone_size: .

cdr3_nt: TGTGCCAGCAGGACTAGCGGGAGCCTTGAGACCCAGTACTTC
cdr3_aa: CASRTSGSLETQYF
d_call: TRBD2
j_call: TRBJ2-5
v_call: TRBV28
clone_size: many

cdr3_nt: TGTGCCAGCAGTCGCTCCTTTGGAGAACCCTACGAGCAGTACTTC
cdr3_aa: CASSRSFGEPYEQYF
d_call: .
j_call: TRBJ2-7
v_call: TRBV28
clone_size: many

cdr3_nt: TGTGCCATCAGTACAGGGACAGGAAATCAGCCCCAGCATTTT
cdr3_aa: CAISTGTGNQPQHF
d_call: TRBD1
j_call: TRBJ1-5
v_call: TRBV10-3
clone_size: many

cdr3_nt: TGTGCCAGCAGCCGTGTTGGACCGGAGACCCAGTACTTC
cdr3_aa: CASSRVGPETQYF
d_call: .
j_call: TRBJ2-5
v_call: TRBV7-1
clone_size: many

cdr3_nt: TGTGCCAGCAGTCTACAGTTCGGGGAAAAACTGTTTTTT
cdr3_aa: CASSLQFGEKLFF
d_call: .
j_call: TRBJ1-4
v_call: TRBV7-2
clone_size: many

cdr3_nt: TGTGCCAGCAGCTTAGCTGGGGGTGATTATTCACCCCTCCACTTT
cdr3_aa: CASSLAGGDYSPLHF
d_call: .
j_call: TRBJ1-6
v_call: TRBV7-8
clone_size: many

cdr3_nt: TGTGCCAGCAGCTTAATTAGCGGGATGGACACCGGGGAGCTGTTTTTT
cdr3_aa: CASSLISGMDTGELFF
d_call: TRBD2
j_call: TRBJ2-2
v_call: TRBV7-3
clone_size: many

cdr3_nt: TGTGCCAGCAGCCCCGGGACAGCTTCGAACACCGGGGAGCTGTTTTTT
cdr3_aa: CASSPGTASNTGELFF
d_call: TRBD1
j_call: TRBJ2-2
v_call: TRBV11-3
clone_size: many

cdr3_nt: TGTGCCAGCAGCCGGACAAAGGGTACTGAAGCTTTCTTT
cdr3_aa: CASSRTKGTEAFF
d_call: .
j_call: TRBJ1-1
v_call: TRBV12-3/TRBV12-4
clone_size: many

cdr3_nt: TGTGCCAGCAGCTTAACCCCGGTGAATGAGCAGTTCTTC
cdr3_aa: CASSLTPVNEQFF
d_call: .
j_call: TRBJ2-1
v_call: TRBV7-2
clone_size: many

cdr3_nt: TGTGCCAGCACGCCGGGACACTTCACTGAAGCTTTCTTT
cdr3_aa: CASTPGHFTEAFF
d_call: .
j_call: TRBJ1-1
v_call: TRBV6-2/TRBV6-3
clone_size: few

cdr3_nt: TGTGCCAGCAGTTTATTCGGTGCGGGCAATCAGCCCCAGCATTTT
cdr3_aa: CASSLFGAGNQPQHF
d_call: .
j_call: TRBJ1-5
v_call: TRBV6-2/TRBV6-3
clone_size: many

cdr3_nt: TGTGCCAGCAGCCCGCGGGGAGCGAACACCGGGGAGCTGTTTTTT
cdr3_aa: CASSPRGANTGELFF
d_call: .
j_call: TRBJ2-2
v_call: TRBV7-6
clone_size: few

cdr3_nt: TGCGCCAGCTCCCCCGGACTAGCTTACGATGAGCAGTTCTTC
cdr3_aa: CASSPGLAYDEQFF
d_call: TRBD2
j_call: TRBJ2-1
v_call: TRBV5-1
clone_size: few

cdr3_nt: TGTGCCAGCTCGGACAGGGGGAGTCAGCCCCAGCATTTT
cdr3_aa: CASSDRGSQPQHF
d_call: TRBD1
j_call: TRBJ1-5
v_call: TRBV6-1
clone_size: many

cdr3_nt: TGTGCCAGCAGCTGGGGACAGCGCTACGAGCAGTACTTC
cdr3_aa: CASSWGQRYEQYF
d_call: TRBD1
j_call: TRBJ2-7
v_call: TRBV7-2
clone_size: many

cdr3_nt: TGTGCCAGCAGCTTACGCAGGGGAACTAATGAAAAACTGTTTTTT
cdr3_aa: CASSLRRGTNEKLFF
d_call: .
j_call: TRBJ1-4
v_call: TRBV13
clone_size: many

cdr3_nt: TGCAGCGTTGGAGGGATGGGAAGAGATACGCAGTATTTT
cdr3_aa: CSVGGMGRDTQYF
d_call: .
j_call: TRBJ2-3
v_call: TRBV29-1
clone_size: many

cdr3_nt: TGTGCCAGCAGCTTAGACGACTTCGGCGGGAGGGAGACCCAGTACTTC
cdr3_aa: CASSLDDFGGRETQYF
d_call: TRBD2
j_call: TRBJ2-5
v_call: TRBV13
clone_size: many

cdr3_nt: TGTGCCAGCAGCCGGCTATGGGACAGAGAAGCTTTCTTT
cdr3_aa: CASSRLWDREAFF
d_call: TRBD1
j_call: TRBJ1-1
v_call: TRBV11-3
clone_size: many

cdr3_nt: TGCAGTGCTAGAGGGACTCATCTCGAGGAGCAGTACTTC
cdr3_aa: CSARGTHLEEQYF
d_call: .
j_call: TRBJ2-7
v_call: TRBV20-1
clone_size: many

cdr3_nt: TGTGCCAGCAGTCCCCCGGTCGTACGGGGGGTTGAGACCCAGTACTTC
cdr3_aa: CASSPPVVRGVETQYF
d_call: TRBD2
j_call: TRBJ2-5
v_call: TRBV12-3/TRBV12-4
clone_size: many

cdr3_nt: TGTGCCAGCAGCTCAGGGTATAATGAAAAACTGTTTTTT
cdr3_aa: CASSSGYNEKLFF
d_call: .
j_call: TRBJ1-4
v_call: TRBV7-2
clone_size: many

cdr3_nt: TGTGCCAGCAGCTTAGCGGAGACTGCCTACGAGCAGTACTTC
cdr3_aa: CASSLAETAYEQYF
d_call: .
j_call: TRBJ2-7
v_call: TRBV7-2
clone_size: many

cdr3_nt: TGTGCCAGCAGTTTAAGGTCGAAGCGTTACAATGAGCAGTTCTTC
cdr3_aa: CASSLRSKRYNEQFF
d_call: .
j_call: TRBJ2-1
v_call: TRBV28
clone_size: many

cdr3_nt: TGTGCCAGCAGCTTAATACAGGGGGCGTTTGGGGCCAACGTCCTGACTTTC
cdr3_aa: CASSLIQGAFGANVLTF
d_call: TRBD1
j_call: TRBJ2-6
v_call: TRBV7-8
clone_size: many

cdr3_nt: TGCAGCGTCGCCTTGGGGGGTGGGAATGAGCAGTTCTTC
cdr3_aa: CSVALGGGNEQFF
d_call: .
j_call: TRBJ2-1
v_call: TRBV29-1
clone_size: .